This T cell receptor beta chain was captured in a study of T cell responses to AZD1222 COVID-19 vaccine. Findings of the study overall: The donor cohort was predominantly white British with a female majority, and clonal diversity may have been underestimated. Nearly half of spike-specific TCRs reportedly target variant regions that are unmutated in the B.1.351 and B.1.1.7 variants. The repertoires were collected only after the peak T cell response.

Sequencing used immunoSEQ multiplex PCR; TCRdb keeps in-frame clones, though not all of them. The sample includes 150,000 or so clones, roughly 92% of them seen just once. There are 13 residues in the CDR3. The germline CDR1 and CDR2 sequences are MNHEY and SVGEGT. V was pared by 6 bases and J by 3 bases, with 3 bases of the junction left unmatched. A note on this clone: Its antigen is currently unknown.

The sample here was peripheral blood, taken on day 0 of AZD1222 vaccination. This sequence joins TRBV6-2 or TRBV6-3 and TRBJ2-7, with 9 bases that match TRBD2. The sequence derives from an adult in good health. In DNA, the CDR3 is TGTGCCAGCAGCCGTAGCGGGAGCTACGAGCAGTACTTC. Translating it yields CASSRSGSYEQYF.